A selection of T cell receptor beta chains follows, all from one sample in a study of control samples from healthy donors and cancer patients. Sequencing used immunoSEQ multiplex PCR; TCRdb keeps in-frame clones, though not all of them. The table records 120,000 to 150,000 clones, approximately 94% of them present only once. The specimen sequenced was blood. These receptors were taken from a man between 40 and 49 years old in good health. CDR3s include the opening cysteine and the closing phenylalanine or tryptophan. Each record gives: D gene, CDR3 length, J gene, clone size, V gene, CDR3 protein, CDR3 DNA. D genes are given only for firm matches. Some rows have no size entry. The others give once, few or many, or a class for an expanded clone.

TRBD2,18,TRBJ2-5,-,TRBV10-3,CAISESWVAGDDEKTQYF,TGTGCCATCAGTGAGTCTTGGGTAGCGGGAGATGATGAGAAGACCCAGTACTTC
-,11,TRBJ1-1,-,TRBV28,CASTGIAEAFF,TGTGCCAGCACAGGGATAGCTGAAGCTTTCTTT
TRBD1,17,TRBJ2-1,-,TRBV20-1,CSASLRTGQGIGIEQFF,TGCAGTGCTAGTCTCAGAACCGGACAGGGGATCGGCATTGAGCAGTTCTTC
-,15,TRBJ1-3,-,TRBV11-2,CASSFEWASGNTIYF,TGTGCCAGCAGCTTTGAGTGGGCTTCTGGAAACACCATATATTTT
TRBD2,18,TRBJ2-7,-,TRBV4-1,CASSQNTGLASRGDEQYF,TGCGCCAGCAGCCAAAACACGGGACTAGCATCTCGTGGCGACGAGCAGTACTTC
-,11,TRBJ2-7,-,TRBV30,CAWSLGGEQYF,TGTGCCTGGAGTCTAGGGGGCGAGCAGTACTTC
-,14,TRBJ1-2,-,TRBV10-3,CAISGIGPFYGYTF,TGTGCCATCAGTGGTATAGGACCTTTCTATGGCTACACCTTC
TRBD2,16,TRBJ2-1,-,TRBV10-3,CAISLTSGSSYNEQFF,TGTGCCATCAGCTTGACTAGCGGGAGCTCCTACAATGAGCAGTTCTTC
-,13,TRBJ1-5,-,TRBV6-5,CASSPGGNQPQHF,TGTGCCAGCAGTCCCGGGGGAAATCAGCCCCAGCATTTT
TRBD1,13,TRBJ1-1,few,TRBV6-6,CASSRTGNPEAFF,TGTGCCAGCAGCCGGACAGGGAACCCTGAAGCTTTCTTT
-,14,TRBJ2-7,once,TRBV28,CASSLTGTSYEQYF,TGTGCCAGCAGTTTAACCGGGACCTCCTACGAGCAGTACTTC
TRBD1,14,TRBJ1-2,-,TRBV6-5,CASSPRGQIYGYTF,TGTGCCAGCAGCCCCAGGGGACAGATCTATGGCTACACCTTC
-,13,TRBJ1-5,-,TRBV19,CASSIDRTGPQHF,TGTGCCAGTAGTATAGATCGTACGGGGCCCCAGCATTTT
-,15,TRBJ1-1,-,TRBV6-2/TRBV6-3,CASSLRGGKNTEAFF,TGTGCCAGCAGTCTCAGAGGGGGGAAGAACACTGAAGCTTTCTTT
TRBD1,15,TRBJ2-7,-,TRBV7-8,CASSSGIGQGVEQYF,TGTGCCAGCAGTTCCGGAATTGGGCAGGGGGTCGAGCAGTACTTC
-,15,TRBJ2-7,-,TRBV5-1,CATKKAGQSSYEQYF,TGCGCCACCAAGAAAGCGGGACAGAGCTCCTACGAGCAGTACTTC
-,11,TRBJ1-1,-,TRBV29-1,CSVDKNTEAFF,TGCAGCGTTGACAAGAACACTGAAGCTTTCTTT
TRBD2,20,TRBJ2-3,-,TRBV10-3,CAISESILAGVDVSTDTQYF,TGTGCCATCAGTGAGTCGATTCTCGCGGGAGTGGATGTAAGCACAGATACGCAGTATTTT
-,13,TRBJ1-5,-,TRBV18,CASAEDANQPQHF,TGTGCCAGCGCAGAGGACGCCAATCAGCCCCAGCATTTT
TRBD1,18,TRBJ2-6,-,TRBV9,CASSVLGQASSGANVLTF,TGTGCCAGCAGCGTTCTGGGACAGGCGAGCTCTGGGGCCAACGTCCTGACTTTC
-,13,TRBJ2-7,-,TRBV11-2,CASSLGRTYEQYF,TGTGCCAGCAGCCTGGGACGAACCTACGAGCAGTACTTC
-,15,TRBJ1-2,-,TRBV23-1,CASSQSCRNCYGYTF,TGCGCCAGCAGTCAATCTTGCAGGAACTGCTATGGCTACACCTTC
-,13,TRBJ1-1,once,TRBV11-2,CASRAGSGQEAFF,TGTGCCAGCAGGGCGGGGTCAGGGCAAGAAGCTTTCTTT
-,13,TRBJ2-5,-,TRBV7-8,CASSSYLQETQYF,TGTGCCAGCAGCTCCTACCTTCAAGAGACCCAGTACTTC
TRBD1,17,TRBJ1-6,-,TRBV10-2,CASEGDRGSLDNSPLHF,TGCGCCAGCGAAGGGGACAGGGGTTCGCTGGATAATTCACCCCTCCACTTT
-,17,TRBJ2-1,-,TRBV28,CASRRQGGYPDLVEQFF,TGTGCCAGCAGGCGGCAGGGAGGATACCCCGATCTGGTTGAGCAGTTCTTC
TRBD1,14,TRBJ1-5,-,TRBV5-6,CASSVGTGDQPQHF,TGTGCCAGCAGCGTCGGGACAGGAGATCAGCCCCAGCATTTT
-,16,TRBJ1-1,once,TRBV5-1,CASSWTELNMNTEAFF,TGCGCCAGCAGCTGGACAGAGTTAAACATGAACACTGAAGCTTTCTTT
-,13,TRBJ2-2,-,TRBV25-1,CASRDRNTGELFF,TGTGCCAGCAGGGACAGAAACACCGGGGAGCTGTTTTTT
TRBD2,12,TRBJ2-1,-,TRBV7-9,CASSFSGSEQFF,TGTGCCAGCAGCTTTAGCGGGTCTGAGCAGTTCTTC
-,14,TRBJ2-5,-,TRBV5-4,CASSSIQGRETQYF,TGTGCCAGCAGCTCAATTCAGGGTAGGGAGACCCAGTACTTC
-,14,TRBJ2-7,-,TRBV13,CASSSRDGAEEQYF,TGTGCCAGCAGCTCTCGGGACGGCGCAGAAGAGCAGTACTTC
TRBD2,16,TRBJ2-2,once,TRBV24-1,CATSDRQRGPAGELFF,TGTGCCACCAGTGACCGCCAGCGGGGGCCAGCCGGGGAGCTGTTTTTT
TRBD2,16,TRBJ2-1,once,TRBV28,CASSSSEGLGRNEQFF,TGTGCCAGCAGCTCCTCCGAAGGACTAGGCCGCAATGAGCAGTTCTTC
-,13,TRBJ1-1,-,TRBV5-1,CASSLTVTGEAFF,TGCGCCAGCAGCTTGACGGTTACGGGTGAAGCTTTCTTT
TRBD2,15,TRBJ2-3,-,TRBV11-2,CASSFRGGGTDTQYF,TGTGCCAGCAGCTTTCGGGGAGGGGGCACAGATACGCAGTATTTT
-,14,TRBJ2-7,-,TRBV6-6,CASRSRQESYEQYF,TGTGCCAGCAGAAGCCGACAGGAGTCCTACGAGCAGTACTTC
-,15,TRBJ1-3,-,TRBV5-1,CASSLGSAGGNTIYF,TGCGCCAGCAGCTTGGGGTCTGCGGGAGGAAACACCATATATTTT
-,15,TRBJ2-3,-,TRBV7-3,CASSFRAAGTDTQYF,TGTGCCAGCAGCTTCCGCGCTGCCGGCACAGATACGCAGTATTTT
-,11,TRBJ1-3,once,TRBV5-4,CASSLQGTIYF,TGTGCCAGCAGCTTACAGGGCACCATATATTTT
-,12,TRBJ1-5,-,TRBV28,CASSFSNQPQHF,TGTGCCAGCAGTTTTAGCAATCAGCCCCAGCATTTT
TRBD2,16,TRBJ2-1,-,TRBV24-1,CATSALWTSGGNEQFF,TGTGCCACCAGTGCCCTTTGGACTAGCGGGGGCAATGAGCAGTTCTTC
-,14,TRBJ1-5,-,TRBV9,CASSVTEGNQPQHF,TGTGCCAGCAGCGTAACGGAGGGAAATCAGCCTCAGCATTTT
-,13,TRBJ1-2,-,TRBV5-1,CASSVPEGYGYTF,TGCGCCAGCAGCGTCCCCGAGGGTTATGGCTACACCTTC
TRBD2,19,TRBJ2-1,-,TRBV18,CASSPRASTSGSSYNEQFF,TGTGCCAGCTCACCACGCGCCTCGACTAGCGGGAGCTCCTACAATGAGCAGTTCTTC
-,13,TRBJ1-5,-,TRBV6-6,CASSPGLNQPQHF,TGTGCCAGCAGTCCCGGGCTCAATCAGCCCCAGCATTTT
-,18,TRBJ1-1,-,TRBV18,CASSTGPAGRASKPEAFF,TGTGCCAGCTCGACGGGGCCGGCAGGCCGGGCCTCGAAACCTGAAGCTTTCTTT
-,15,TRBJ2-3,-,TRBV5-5,CASSLEALRGDTQYF,TGTGCCAGCAGCTTGGAGGCTCTAAGGGGAGATACGCAGTATTTT
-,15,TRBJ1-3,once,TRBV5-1,CASSLDGNSGNTIYF,TGCGCCAGCAGCTTGGACGGGAACTCTGGAAACACCATATATTTT
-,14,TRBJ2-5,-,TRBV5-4,CASSRVGGGETQYF,TGTGCCAGCAGTCGAGTGGGAGGGGGAGAGACCCAGTACTTC
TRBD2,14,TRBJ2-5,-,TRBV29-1,CSVGQAGGRETQYF,TGCAGCGTTGGTCAGGCGGGGGGGCGTGAGACCCAGTACTTC
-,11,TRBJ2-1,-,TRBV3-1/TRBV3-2,CASSQGVLQFF,TGTGCCAGCAGCCAGGGGGTCCTGCAGTTCTTC
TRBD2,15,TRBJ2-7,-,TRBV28,CASSLTSGINYEQYF,TGTGCCAGCAGTTTAACTAGCGGGATTAACTACGAGCAGTACTTC
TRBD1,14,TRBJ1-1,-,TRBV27,CASNVGTENTEAFF,TGTGCCAGCAATGTAGGGACAGAGAACACTGAAGCTTTCTTT